The rows below give T cell receptor beta chains drawn from one sample of a study of CD8+ T cells in alopecia areata. Sequenced by immunoSEQ multiplex PCR; TCRdb stores in-frame clones only, minus some. The sample yields roughly 150,000 clones, 45% to 60% seen once. This sample comprised CD8+ T cells sorted from blood, obtained at week 4, from a patient treated with tofacitinib. The receptor set was obtained from a human donor with alopecia areata. CDR3s include the opening cysteine and the closing phenylalanine or tryptophan. A D gene is named only where the DNA matches it firmly. The size of a clone is reported for some rows only, either as once, few or many, or as a class for expanded clones.

j_call	d_call	v_call	clone_size	cdr3_aa	cdr3_nt
TRBJ2-7	-	TRBV19	-	CASSVGSPYEQYF	TGTGCCAGTAGTGTGGGGTCTCCCTACGAGCAGTACTTC
TRBJ2-3	TRBD1	TRBV19	few	CASSPTGGHTDTQYF	TGTGCCAGTAGTCCGACAGGGGGCCACACAGATACGCAGTATTTT
TRBJ2-1	-	TRBV4-1	-	CASSPPGRFIYNEQFF	TGCGCCAGCAGCCCACCGGGACGTTTTATCTACAATGAGCAGTTCTTC
TRBJ2-5	-	TRBV7-8	-	CASSLARGLVETQYF	TGTGCCAGCAGCTTAGCCCGGGGGCTTGTAGAGACCCAGTACTTC
TRBJ2-4	-	TRBV6-1	many	CASSEVRGLEAKNIQYF	TGTGCCAGCAGTGAAGTCCGGGGGCTCGAGGCCAAAAACATTCAGTACTTC
TRBJ2-1	-	TRBV5-6	-	CASSLPYNEQFF	TGTGCCAGCAGCCTGCCGTACAATGAGCAGTTCTTC
TRBJ1-2	-	TRBV13	once	CASSLEAESNYGYTF	TGTGCCAGCAGCTTAGAAGCGGAGTCTAACTATGGCTACACCTTC
TRBJ1-5	-	TRBV5-1	few	CASSLAGLLDQPQHF	TGCGCCAGCAGCTTGGCCGGATTACTAGATCAGCCCCAGCATTTT
TRBJ2-7	-	TRBV19	few	CASSIVYTGSFYEQYF	TGTGCCAGTAGTATAGTGTACACTGGAAGTTTCTACGAGCAGTACTTC
TRBJ2-3	-	TRBV4-2	-	CASSQGRPGRLTDTQYF	TGTGCCAGCAGCCAGGGCCGGCCGGGACGACTCACAGATACGCAGTATTTT
TRBJ1-2	-	TRBV4-1	once	CASRGEDYGYTF	TGCGCCAGCAGGGGTGAAGACTATGGCTACACCTTC
TRBJ2-7	-	TRBV4-3	-	CASSQAAPDEQYF	TGCGCCAGCAGCCAAGCCGCGCCGGACGAGCAGTACTTC
TRBJ1-1	TRBD1	TRBV4-1	-	CASSQVLAGGLNTEAFF	TGCGCCAGCAGCCAAGTTTTGGCAGGGGGACTGAACACTGAAGCTTTCTTT
TRBJ1-2	TRBD1	TRBV10-3	-	CAISEPRTGTGFPYGYTF	TGTGCCATCAGTGAGCCACGGACCGGGACAGGGTTTCCCTATGGCTACACCTTC
TRBJ2-2	-	TRBV7-8	-	CASSLGQPTGTGELFF	TGTGCCAGCAGCTTAGGACAGCCCACAGGGACCGGGGAGCTGTTTTTT
TRBJ1-5	TRBD1	TRBV29-1	-	CSVWTGLVDQPQHF	TGCAGCGTCTGGACAGGATTGGTGGATCAGCCCCAGCATTTT
TRBJ1-2	-	TRBV27	few	CASSSLLTRHGYTF	TGTGCCAGCAGTTCCCTTTTGACGCGGCATGGCTACACCTTC
TRBJ1-5	-	TRBV15	-	CATSGVGQPQHF	TGTGCCACCAGCGGGGTAGGACAGCCCCAGCATTTT
TRBJ1-1	TRBD1	TRBV15	-	CATSSYRGLLNTEAFF	TGTGCCACCAGCAGTTACAGGGGGCTGTTGAACACTGAAGCTTTCTTT
TRBJ1-5	TRBD1	TRBV29-1	-	CSVGDSHQPQHF	TGCAGCGTTGGGGACAGCCATCAGCCCCAGCATTTT
TRBJ2-6	-	TRBV2	-	CAALAGVASGANVLTF	TGTGCCGCACTAGCTGGGGTCGCCTCTGGGGCCAACGTCCTGACTTTC
TRBJ2-1	TRBD2	TRBV6-5	-	CASSWAETSGVEQFF	TGTGCCAGCAGTTGGGCCGAGACTAGCGGGGTGGAGCAGTTCTTC
TRBJ2-5	-	TRBV6-6	-	CASTIAEETQYF	TGTGCCAGCACCATAGCGGAAGAGACCCAGTACTTC
TRBJ2-1	TRBD2	TRBV5-6	-	CASNSGGTNEQFF	TGTGCCAGCAATAGCGGGGGGACCAATGAGCAGTTCTTC
TRBJ2-7	TRBD1	TRBV7-9	-	CASSPTRGDRTHEQYF	TGTGCCAGCAGCCCAACCCGAGGGGACAGGACCCACGAGCAGTACTTC
TRBJ1-2	-	TRBV13	-	CASSLRTEDGYTF	TGTGCCAGCAGCTTGAGAACAGAGGATGGCTACACCTTC
TRBJ1-6	-	TRBV7-9	few	CASSLGWGKSPLHF	TGTGCCAGCAGCTTGGGGTGGGGAAAGTCACCCCTCCACTTT
TRBJ2-3	TRBD1	TRBV29-1	-	CSVEGQGANADTQYF	TGCAGCGTTGAGGGACAGGGGGCTAATGCAGATACGCAGTATTTT
TRBJ2-7	-	TRBV12-5	-	CASGPSTYEQYF	TGTGCTAGTGGTCCTTCTACCTACGAGCAGTACTTC
TRBJ1-2	-	TRBV30	-	CAWTHEGGNYGYTF	TGTGCCTGGACCCACGAGGGGGGGAACTATGGCTACACCTTC
TRBJ2-5	-	TRBV11-2	-	CASSPIDQETQYF	TGTGCCAGCAGCCCGATTGATCAAGAGACCCAGTACTTC
TRBJ1-2	-	TRBV7-9	-	CASSHQGGGYGYTF	TGCGCCAGCAGCCACCAAGGCGGGGGCTATGGCTACACCTTC
TRBJ1-5	-	TRBV10-3	few	CAISEKRTDGNQPQHF	TGTGCCATCAGTGAGAAAAGAACGGATGGCAATCAGCCCCAGCATTTT
TRBJ2-5	-	TRBV13	-	CASSPPAEGQETQYF	TGTGCCAGCAGCCCGCCGGCGGAGGGCCAAGAGACCCAGTACTTC
TRBJ2-7	-	TRBV11-2	few	CASSLSGEQYF	TGTGCCAGCAGCTTATCTGGCGAGCAGTACTTC
TRBJ1-6	TRBD1	TRBV6-5	few	CASSYDRGSPLHF	TGTGCCAGCAGTTACGACAGGGGGTCACCCCTCCACTTT
TRBJ1-2	-	TRBV14	once	CASSQDNQGPYGYTF	TGTGCCAGCAGCCAAGACAATCAGGGGCCCTATGGCTACACCTTC
TRBJ2-5	-	TRBV15	-	CATRSREEETQYF	TGTGCCACCAGGTCCAGGGAGGAGGAGACCCAGTACTTC
TRBJ1-1	-	TRBV11-2	-	CASSLEGKAFF	TGTGCCAGCAGCTTAGAGGGAAAAGCTTTCTTT
TRBJ2-3	TRBD1	TRBV5-6	-	CASSLAPTGRSTDTQYF	TGTGCCAGCAGCTTGGCCCCGACAGGGAGAAGCACAGATACGCAGTATTTT
TRBJ2-1	TRBD1	TRBV6-5	-	CASNPGQGHNEQFF	TGTGCCAGCAACCCGGGACAGGGACACAATGAGCAGTTCTTC
TRBJ2-2	TRBD2	TRBV30	-	CAWNLAGTGELFF	TGTGCCTGGAATCTAGCGGGCACCGGGGAGCTGTTTTTT
TRBJ2-3	-	TRBV6-5	-	CASSYGGGTDTQYF	TGTGCCAGCAGTTACGGCGGGGGCACAGATACGCAGTATTTT
TRBJ2-7	-	TRBV25-1	-	CASSDGQIGEGTDF	TGTGCCAGCAGTGACGGACAGATCGGTGAGGGTACCGACTTC
TRBJ2-2	-	TRBV9	few	CASSVGNTGELFF	TGTGCCAGCAGCGTAGGGAACACCGGGGAGCTGTTTTTT
TRBJ1-1	-	TRBV5-1	-	CASSFSTNTEAFF	TGCGCCAGCAGCTTCAGTACTAACACTGAAGCTTTCTTT
TRBJ2-1	TRBD1	TRBV27	-	CASSLILGQGAFEQFF	TGTGCCAGCAGTTTAATTCTGGGACAGGGGGCGTTTGAGCAGTTCTTC
TRBJ2-1	-	TRBV7-9	few	CASSLDSTYNEQLF	TGTGCCAGCAGCTTGGACAGCACCTACAATGAGCAGCTCTTC
TRBJ2-6	-	TRBV7-3	-	CASSLMRGERANVLTF	TGTGCCAGCAGCTTAATGCGGGGAGAAAGGGCCAACGTCCTGACTTTC
TRBJ2-1	TRBD1	TRBV18	-	CASSPPGQVDNEQFF	TGTGCCAGCTCACCTCCGGGACAGGTTGACAATGAGCAGTTCTTC
TRBJ1-1	-	TRBV19	few	CASSMWEGPEAFF	TGTGCCAGTAGTATGTGGGAGGGCCCTGAAGCTTTCTTT
TRBJ1-2	-	TRBV5-6	-	CASSLGEAYGYTF	TGTGCCAGCAGCCTGGGGGAGGCTTATGGCTACACCTTC
TRBJ2-2	TRBD1	TRBV23-1	-	CASRLYRGRTGELFF	TGCGCCAGCAGACTCTACAGGGGGCGCACCGGGGAGCTGTTTTTT
TRBJ1-1	-	TRBV10-3	-	CAISDVEGDTEAFF	TGTGCCATCAGTGACGTTGAGGGCGACACTGAAGCTTTCTTT